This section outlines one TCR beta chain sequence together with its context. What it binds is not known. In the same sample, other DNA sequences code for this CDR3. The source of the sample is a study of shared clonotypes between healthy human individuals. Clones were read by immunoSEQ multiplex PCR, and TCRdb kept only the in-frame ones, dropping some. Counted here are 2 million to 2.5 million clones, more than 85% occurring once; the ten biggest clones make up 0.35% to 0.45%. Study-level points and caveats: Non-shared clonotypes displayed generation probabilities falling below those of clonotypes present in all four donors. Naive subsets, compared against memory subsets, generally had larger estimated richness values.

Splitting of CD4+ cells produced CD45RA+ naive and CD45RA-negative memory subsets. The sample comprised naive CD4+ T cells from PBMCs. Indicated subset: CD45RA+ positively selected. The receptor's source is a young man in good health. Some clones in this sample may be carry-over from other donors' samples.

DNA for the CDR3: TGTGCCAGCAGCTTGGGGGGGCTGAACACTGAAGCTTTCTTT. This encodes CASSLGGLNTEAFF. The V gene is TRBV7-9, the J gene TRBJ1-1, with TRBD1 as a possible D gene (6 bases). With 3 bases removed from V and 0 bases from J, the gap between germline ends came to 8 bases. Germline CDR1 and CDR2: SEHNR and FQNEAQ (reference sequence). This CDR3 is 14 amino acids long.